This TCR beta chain was captured by sequencing in a study of T cells in localized non-small cell lung cancer (dated by TCRdb to between 2020 and 2021). Notes on the research overall: The study examined T cell repertoires in roughly 240 patients with early-stage NSCLC and compared tumors with uninvolved tumor-adjacent lungs. The cohort was made up of a few hundred treatment-naive NSCLC patients whose localized lung tumors had been resected. A mean age of around 66 years was recorded for the NSCLC patients, of whom more than 120 were male and 90 to 110 were female. Study-level results and caveats: Uninvolved tumor-adjacent lung showed the highest T cell clonality, higher than tumor, which suggests more focused antigenic responses in the adjacent lung. Because the study design was exploratory, TCR variables were selected using unadjusted p-values without false-discovery rate correction. A median of about 55 of the top 100 tumor clones were detected in paired uninvolved adjacent lung, and around 30 of these tumor clones were also found among the top 100 clones of the paired uninvolved adjacent lung. Higher T cell density in blood was associated with longer overall survival, whereas higher clonality in adjacent lung was associated with shorter survival. Because multi-region sequencing of the tumors was not done, intratumor heterogeneity could not be ruled out.

On this clone itself: Its antigen has not been determined. One base away there is no much larger clone; base qualities are not given.

At diagnosis, tumor, uninvolved tumor-adjacent lung and peripheral blood were collected and then preserved as a mix of FFPE and fresh-frozen material. For TCR repertoire profiling, blood samples were analyzed as peripheral blood mononuclear cells. TCR beta CDR3 regions were sequenced from DNA using the immunoSEQ Assay. In the paper's pipeline: To compute T cell density, TCR beta template counts were normalized to usable DNA, which was estimated by amplifying housekeeping genes. The preseqR package was used to estimate richness by extrapolating to 400,000 templates for PBMC samples and to 120,000 templates for tissue samples. Clonality was defined by subtracting Pielou's evenness from one. To identify tissue-enriched TCRs, differential abundance testing was run on productive amino-acid clonotypes with a minimum total count of 5 and an alpha of 0.1. Repertoire overlap between compartments was quantified with the Jaccard Index and Morisita Overlap Index. GLIPH grouped TCR beta CDR3s together with public tetramer-defined viral CDR3s, and a viral motif had to include at least three viral sequences and show V-gene enrichment. TCRdb stores this immuneACCESS table with in-frame sequences only. Part of the clones is absent; in the studies checked, under half of the shortfall reflects unresolved V genes, and no reason is known for the rest. For V, J and clone size, that table is used; D and trimming come from the DNA. This sample is represented by 78,000 or so clones; roughly 86% of them were singletons. The top ten clones comprise roughly 3% of the sample.

The sequencing used peripheral blood, collected before any cancer treatment. This receptor was identified in a man aged 40-75 years with stage I lung adenocarcinoma.

This receptor carries the CDR3 CASSLEALAGQYF. The DNA sequence is TGTGCCAGCAGCTTGGAAGCCCTAGCGGGGCAGTACTTC. The V and J segments used are TRBV5-4 and TRBJ2-7; the junction holds 8 bases that match TRBD2. The germline V gene encodes CDR1 SGHNT and CDR2 YYREEE (reference sequence). Germline trimming amounts to 0 bases on V and 9 bases on J, with 5 as the count of junction bases outside the gene matches. The CDR3 goes from the cysteine to the phenylalanine over 13 residues. Only the CDR3 part of the read is kept: 39 bases, read in frame from the first base. With all but the CDR3 taken from the reference TRBV5-4 and TRBJ2-7 genes, the full variable domain is: ETGVTQSPTHLIKTRGQQVTLRCSSQSGHNTVSWYQQALGQGPQFIFQYYREEENGRGNFPPRFSGLQFPNYSSELNVNALELDDSALYLCASSLEALAGQYFGPGTRLTVT.